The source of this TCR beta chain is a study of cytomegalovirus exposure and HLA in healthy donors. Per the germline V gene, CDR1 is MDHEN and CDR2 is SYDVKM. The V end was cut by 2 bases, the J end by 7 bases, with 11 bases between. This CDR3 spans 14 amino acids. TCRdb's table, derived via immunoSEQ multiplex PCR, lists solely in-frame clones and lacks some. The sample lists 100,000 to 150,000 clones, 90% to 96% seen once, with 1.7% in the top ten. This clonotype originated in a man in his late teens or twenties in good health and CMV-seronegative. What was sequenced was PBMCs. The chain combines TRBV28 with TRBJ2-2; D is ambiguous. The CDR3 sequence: CASSLVERIGELFF. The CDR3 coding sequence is TGTGCCAGCAGTTTAGTAGAGAGAATCGGGGAGCTGTTTTTT.